The rows below give T cell receptor beta chains drawn from one sample of a study of T cell responses to AZD1222 COVID-19 vaccine. Profiling relied on immunoSEQ multiplex PCR, and the TCRdb table lists in-frame clones only, not all of them. The table shows under 100,000 clones, with approximately 90% occurring only once. The material was peripheral blood, obtained on day 0 of AZD1222 vaccination. The source of these receptors is an adult in good health. CDR3s include the opening cysteine and the closing phenylalanine or tryptophan. A D gene is named only where the DNA matches it firmly. Clone size is given for some rows only: seen once, a few or many times, or a class if the clone is expanded.

D	V	size	length	J	DNA	CDR3
TRBD1	TRBV6-2/TRBV6-3	-	13	TRBJ1-5	TGTGCCAGCAGTTGGACAGGGGATCAGCCCCAGCATTTT	CASSWTGDQPQHF
-	TRBV11-2	-	15	TRBJ1-3	TGTGCCAGCAGCGCCCGGGGGTCCTCTGGAAACACCATATATTTT	CASSARGSSGNTIYF
-	TRBV7-9	-	14	TRBJ1-2	TGTGCCAGCAGCTTAACTTCAGGTCGTGTTGGCTACACCTTC	CASSLTSGRVGYTF
TRBD1	TRBV7-9	-	14	TRBJ1-2	TGTGCCAGCAGCTTGGGGACAGGGGAAGGCGGCTACACCTTC	CASSLGTGEGGYTF
TRBD1	TRBV6-6	-	16	TRBJ1-5	TGTGCCAGCAGTTACCGCATACAGGGGGCGAAACAGCCCCAGCATTTT	CASSYRIQGAKQPQHF
-	TRBV15	-	16	TRBJ1-2	TGTGCCACCAGCAGGGGAATCGCCCGGGGGGTAGTAAGGTACACCTTC	CATSRGIARGVVRYTF
-	TRBV4-1	-	15	TRBJ1-5	TGCGCCAGCAGCCAAGACGGGGGTCAAAATCAGCCCCAGCATTTT	CASSQDGGQNQPQHF
TRBD1	TRBV28	-	15	TRBJ2-7	TGTGCCAGCAGTTTCCCCTCCAGACAGGGGTACGAGCAGTACTTC	CASSFPSRQGYEQYF
-	TRBV4-1	-	11	TRBJ2-3	TGCGCCAGCGGTTCTAGGGATACGCAGTATTTT	CASGSRDTQYF
-	TRBV5-1	many	15	TRBJ2-7	TGCGCCAGCAGCTGGGTCCAGGGGGGTTTCTACGAGCAGTACTTC	CASSWVQGGFYEQYF
TRBD2	TRBV9	-	14	TRBJ2-7	TGTGCCAGCAGCTCAGCGGGGGGGCTGAGCGAGCAGTACTTC	CASSSAGGLSEQYF